This TCR beta chain is from a study of blood T cells in healthy people across ages. Comments on this clonotype: Its specificity is unknown.

A J-beta primer mix and a sample-barcoded 5' primer were used in a second PCR of roughly 6 to 11 cycles. One entry per CDR3 protein, called by TCRdb with MiXCR from the 5' RACE reads. This table has some 900,000 distinct CDR3 sequences, around 28% appearing once. Broader study findings: Changes seen in expanded clonotypes were possibly confounded by donor CMV status left unknown.

They isolated at least 6.5 million PBMCs from each sample. The CDR3 length is 20 residues. Trimming took 0 bases from V and 0 from J; bases not matched to a gene: 13. Germline CDR1 and CDR2: MNHEY and SVGAGI. V and J are TRBV6-5 and TRBJ1-5; TRBD1 matches 8 bases. The sample was blood. The clonotype comes from a woman of 80 years or more in good health. The CDR3 reads CASSYSSPGQVTLSNQPQHF. CDR3 coding DNA: TGTGCCAGCAGTTACTCGAGTCCGGGACAGGTGACGCTTAGCAATCAGCCCCAGCATTTT.